Each of the 14 T cell receptor beta chains below was sequenced from the same sample in a study of blood T cell repertoires in COVID-19. Here immunoSEQ multiplex PCR was the method, and the copy in TCRdb shows in-frame clones only, minus some. The sample records a few hundred thousand clones, approximately 90% being singletons. The material sequenced was peripheral blood. All receptors come from a woman under 30 who had recovered from COVID-19.

The chain employs TRBV30 and TRBJ2-5; maybe TRBD1 (6 bases). Between the trimmed V and J ends, which lost 4 bases and 5 bases, there was a span of 17 bases. This CDR3 is 14 amino acids long. Germline values: CDR1 GTSNPN, CDR2 SVGIG (reference sequence). The CDR3 coding sequence is TGTGCCTGGAACCTGGGGCAGGGGCGGGAGACCCAGTACTTC. It codes for CAWNLGQGRETQYF. The whole variable domain, remainder taken from reference TRBV30 and TRBJ2-5, is SQTIHQWPATLVQPVGSPLSLECTVEGTSNPNLYWYRQAAGRGLQLLFYSVGIGQISSEVPQNLSASRPQDRQFILSSKKLLLSDSGFYLCAWNLGQGRETQYFGPGTRLLVL.

The rearrangement uses TRBV7-3 and TRBJ2-2, with a weak D call TRBD1 (5 bases). Looked up from germline, CDR1 is SGHTA and CDR2 is FQGTGA. V lost 0 bases to trimming and J lost 1 base, with 12 bases between them. The CDR3 runs 17 residues. The CDR3 nucleotides are TGTGCCAGCAGCTTAACCCCCAGGGATGAGAACACCGGGGAGCTGTTTTTT. Its protein product is CASSLTPRDENTGELFF.

The chain uses TRBV12-3 or TRBV12-4 and TRBJ2-1, with D uncertain. V was cut by 5 bases and J by 6 bases, with 11 bases left in between. The CDR3 length is 13 residues. CDR3 region: CASSLEIRNEQFF. DNA of the CDR3: TGTGCCAGCAGTCTCGAGATCCGCAATGAGCAGTTCTTC.

This clone was observed once. The gene calls are TRBV12-3 or TRBV12-4 and TRBJ2-7; 10 bases fit TRBD2. This CDR3 region has 13 residues. Losses at the gene ends were 4 bases for V and 3 bases for J; bases not matched to a gene: 0. This CDR3 is CASSSSGSYEQYF. Written as DNA, the CDR3 is TGTGCCAGCAGTTCTAGCGGGAGCTACGAGCAGTACTTC.

The chain combines TRBV27 with TRBJ2-7; D perhaps matches TRBD2 (6 bases). This CDR3 region has 14 residues. Per germline, CDR1 MNHEY and CDR2 SMNVEV (reference sequence). Trimming shortened V by 0 bases and J by 3 bases, and 9 bases separated the two germline ends. The CDR3 DNA sequence: TGTGCCAGCAGTTTATCGGAGGGAGGCTACGAGCAGTACTTC. As protein: CASSLSEGGYEQYF.

This chain uses TRBV7-9 with TRBJ2-1; TRBD2 aligns across 10 bases. The trim removed 4 bases at V and 1 base at J, leaving 4 bases unmatched. Germline V gene data show CDR1 as SEHNR and CDR2 as FQNEAQ (reference sequence). The CDR3 is 16 residues long. The CDR3 DNA is TGTGCCAGCAGCTCCAGGACTAGCGGATCCTACAATGAGCAGTTCTTC. The encoded protein is CASSSRTSGSYNEQFF.

On this clone itself: One end of the junction does not line up with germline, which may come from a read error. The rearrangement uses TRBV7-2 and TRBJ2-7; 7 bases match TRBD1. Germline CDR1 is SGHTA and CDR2 is FQGNSA. The CDR3 sequence is 16 residues long. CDR3 sequence reads: CASTLPLDRVGYEQYF. CDR3 bases: TGTGCCAGCACCTTACCGTTAGACAGGGTTGGCTACGAGCAGTACTTC.

CDR3 nucleotides: TGCGCCAGCAGCCAAGAAAATACAGCGGGGGGGTCCTACAATGAGCAGTTCTTC. It yields the protein CASSQENTAGGSYNEQFF. This chain connects TRBV4-3 to TRBJ2-1; 10 bases line up with TRBD2. Germline CDR1 LGHNA, CDR2 YSLEER. V trimming: 0 bases; J trimming: 1 base; junction bases outside the gene matches: 6. The CDR3 extends over 18 amino acids.

This rearrangement joins TRBV5-4 to TRBJ2-3; tentative D call: TRBD2 (5 bases). V dropped 0 bases and J dropped 0 bases, with 17 bases sitting between them. This CDR3 has 18 amino acids. The germline V gene has CDR1 SGHNT and CDR2 YYREEE (reference sequence). The CDR3 sequence: CASSLVRVAESSTDTQYF. The DNA of the CDR3 is TGTGCCAGCAGCTTGGTGAGGGTAGCAGAATCTAGCACAGATACGCAGTATTTT. The complete variable domain, with remaining parts taken from reference TRBV5-4 and TRBJ2-3, reads ETGVTQSPTHLIKTRGQQVTLRCSSQSGHNTVSWYQQALGQGPQFIFQYYREEENGRGNFPPRFSGLQFPNYSSELNVNALELDDSALYLCASSLVRVAESSTDTQYFGPGTRLTVL.

The rearrangement uses TRBV29-1 and TRBJ2-1; tentatively, D is TRBD1 (7 bases). CDR3 length equals 17 residues. Germline V gene data show CDR1 as SQVTM and CDR2 as ANQGSEA. V lost 5 bases and J lost 0, with 20 bases in between. The CDR3 loop reads CSVFGGGGRFSYNEQFF. The DNA of the CDR3 is TGCAGCGTTTTTGGAGGGGGCGGTAGATTCTCCTACAATGAGCAGTTCTTC.

The rearrangement uses TRBV6-1 and TRBJ2-5; TRBD2 aligns across 7 bases. The CDR3 covers 17 residues. The germline CDR1 and CDR2 sequences are MNHNS and SASEGT. Unmatched junction bases numbered 9, after V lost 0 bases and J lost 2 bases. DNA of the CDR3: TGTGCCAGCAGTGAAGCTGGGAGCGGGATCTTACAAGAGACCCAGTACTTC. Translating it yields CASSEAGSGILQETQYF.

The chain combines TRBV5-4 with TRBJ1-1; TRBD1 aligns across 10 bases. This CDR3 spans 14 amino acids. Looked up from germline, CDR1 is SGHNT and CDR2 is YYREEE (reference sequence). The junction had 9 bases not matched to a gene; V was cut back by 4 bases and J by 9 bases. The CDR3, as DNA: TGTGCCAGCAGCCCAGGGACAGGGGTTCTTAAAGCTTTCTTT. The encoded protein is CASSPGTGVLKAFF.

J is TRBJ1-1 and V is TRBV19, with a possible D match to TRBD1 (6 bases). Trimming pared 5 bases from V and 2 bases from J, leaving 12 bases between. The CDR3 totals 14 residues. CDR1 and CDR2 (germline): LNHDA, SQIVND (reference sequence). The CDR3 nucleotides are TGTGCCAGTAGTGACCGGACAGTAAACACTGAAGCTTTCTTT. This sequence encodes CASSDRTVNTEAFF.

The chain links TRBV19 to TRBJ2-5; D is uncertain. Trimming pared 4 bases from V and 7 bases from J, leaving 16 bases between. CDR1 LNHDA and CDR2 SQIVND come from the germline V gene (reference sequence). This CDR3 has 14 amino acids. The CDR3, as DNA: TGTGCCAGTAGTAAGTCCGGCAGCGAGAGGACCCAGTACTTC. Translating it yields CASSKSGSERTQYF.